This T cell receptor (beta chain) was observed in a study of T cell repertoires in cytomegalovirus infection. Study-wide background: Carrying CMV and the relevant HLA type showed in public TCR beta signatures.

Germline values: CDR1 SEHNR, CDR2 FQNEAQ (reference sequence). V lost 5 bases and J lost 1, with 14 bases in between. CDR3 length: 15 amino acids. TCRdb redid the calling of the reads with MiXCR, one entry per CDR3 protein. Found here are fewer than 700,000 distinct CDR3 sequences, roughly 24% of them singletons; the top ten hold roughly 8%. This clonotype occurred many times. No antigen is known for it. Study-level findings and limits: Cumulated frequencies of public TCR beta families served to identify carriers of CMV plus the relevant HLA. Across the ex vivo response, the dominant clonotypes were HLA-C-restricted CMV-specific TCR beta clonotypes.

The chain is built from TRBV7-9 and TRBJ2-5; D uncertain. The receptor's source is a human donor in good health (CMV status not recorded). Some clones in this sample may be carry-over from other donors' samples. Sequencing input: CD8+ T cells from PBMCs. In DNA form, the CDR3 reads TGTGCCAGCAGCCCAAAGGTCACAGTCCAAGAGACCCAGTACTTC. Amino acids: CASSPKVTVQETQYF.